This T cell receptor (beta chain) was sequenced for a study of T cell repertoires in cytomegalovirus infection. Study overall: CMV infection together with matching HLA type was indicated by public TCR beta signatures.

This clonotype was seen a handful of times. What it binds is not known. TCRdb processed the reads anew with MiXCR; each CDR3 protein has one entry. The repertoire includes fewer than 300,000 distinct CDR3 sequences, about a quarter of them detected once, and about 15% sits in the top ten. Findings of the study overall: Public TCR beta family frequency separated CMV-and-HLA carriers, including in an independent cohort. CMV-specific TCR beta clonotypes restricted by HLA-C dominated the ex vivo response.

This clonotype was obtained from a human donor in good health (CMV status not recorded). Some clones in this sample may be carry-over from other donors' samples. The specimen was PBMCs.

CDR3: CASSPLWGLLQETQYF. The CDR3 DNA reads TGTGCCAGCAGCCCTCTCTGGGGACTACTCCAAGAGACCCAGTACTTC. This chain uses TRBV11-2 with TRBJ2-5, with 7 positions matching TRBD2. The J segment lost 1 base and the V segment lost 5 bases, leaving 10 bases of the junction unmatched. This CDR3 has 16 residues. Germline V gene lookup returns CDR1 SGHAT and CDR2 FQNNGV.